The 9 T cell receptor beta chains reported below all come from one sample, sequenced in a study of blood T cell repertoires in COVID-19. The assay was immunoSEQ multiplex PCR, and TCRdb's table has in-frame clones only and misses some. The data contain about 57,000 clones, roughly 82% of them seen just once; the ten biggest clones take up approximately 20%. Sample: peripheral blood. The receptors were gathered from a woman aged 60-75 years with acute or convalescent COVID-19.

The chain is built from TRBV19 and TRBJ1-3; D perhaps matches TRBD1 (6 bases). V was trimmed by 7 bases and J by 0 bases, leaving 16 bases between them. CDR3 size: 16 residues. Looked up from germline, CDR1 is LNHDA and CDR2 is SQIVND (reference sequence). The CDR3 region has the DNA TGTGCCAGTAATCACCTTGACAGGAGCTCTGGAAACACCATATATTTT. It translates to CASNHLDRSSGNTIYF.

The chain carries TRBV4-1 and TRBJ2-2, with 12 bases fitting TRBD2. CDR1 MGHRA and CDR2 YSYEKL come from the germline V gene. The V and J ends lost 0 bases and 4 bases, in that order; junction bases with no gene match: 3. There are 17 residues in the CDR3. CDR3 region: CASSQELAGGVTGELFF. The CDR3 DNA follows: TGCGCCAGCAGCCAAGAGCTAGCGGGGGGGGTCACCGGGGAGCTGTTTTTT.

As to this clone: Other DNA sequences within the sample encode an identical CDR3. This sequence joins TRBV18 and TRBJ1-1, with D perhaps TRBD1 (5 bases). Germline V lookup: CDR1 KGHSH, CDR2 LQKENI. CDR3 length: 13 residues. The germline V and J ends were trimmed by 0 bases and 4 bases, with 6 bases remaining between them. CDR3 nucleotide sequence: TGTGCCAGCTCACCACCTCAGGGCACTGAAGCTTTCTTT. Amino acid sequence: CASSPPQGTEAFF.

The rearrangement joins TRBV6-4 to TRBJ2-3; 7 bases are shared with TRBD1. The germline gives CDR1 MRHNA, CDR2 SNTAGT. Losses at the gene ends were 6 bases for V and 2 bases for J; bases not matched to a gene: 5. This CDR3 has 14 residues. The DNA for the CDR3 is TGTGCCAGCAGCCCGACAGGGTCCACAGATACGCAGTATTTT. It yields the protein CASSPTGSTDTQYF.

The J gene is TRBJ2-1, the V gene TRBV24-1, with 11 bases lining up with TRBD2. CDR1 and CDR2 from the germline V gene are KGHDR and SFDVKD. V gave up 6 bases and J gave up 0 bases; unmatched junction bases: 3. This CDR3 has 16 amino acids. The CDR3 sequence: CATSYTSGGSYNEQFF. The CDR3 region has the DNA TGTGCCACCAGTTACACTAGCGGGGGCTCCTACAATGAGCAGTTCTTC.

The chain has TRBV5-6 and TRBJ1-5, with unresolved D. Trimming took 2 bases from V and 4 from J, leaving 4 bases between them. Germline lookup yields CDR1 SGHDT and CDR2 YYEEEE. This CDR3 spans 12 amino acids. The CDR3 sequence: CASSFLNQPQHF. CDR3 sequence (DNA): TGTGCCAGCAGCTTCCTAAATCAGCCCCAGCATTTT.

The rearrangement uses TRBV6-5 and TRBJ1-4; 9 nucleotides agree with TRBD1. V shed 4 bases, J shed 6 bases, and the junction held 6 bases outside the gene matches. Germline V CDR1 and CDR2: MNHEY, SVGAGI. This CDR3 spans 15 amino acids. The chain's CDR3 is CASSSQQGADEKLFF. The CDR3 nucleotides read TGTGCCAGCAGTTCCCAACAGGGGGCAGATGAAAAACTGTTTTTT.

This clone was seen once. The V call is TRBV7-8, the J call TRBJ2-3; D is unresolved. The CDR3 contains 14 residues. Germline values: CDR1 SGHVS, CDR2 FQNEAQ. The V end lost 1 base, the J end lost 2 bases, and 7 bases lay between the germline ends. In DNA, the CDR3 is TGTGCCAGCAGCTTAGGGCAGGCCACAGATACGCAGTATTTT. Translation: CASSLGQATDTQYF.

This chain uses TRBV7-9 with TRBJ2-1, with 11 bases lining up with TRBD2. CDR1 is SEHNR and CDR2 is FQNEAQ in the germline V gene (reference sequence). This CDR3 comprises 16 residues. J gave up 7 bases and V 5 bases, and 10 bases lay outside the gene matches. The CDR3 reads CASSPGWSSGGNEQFF. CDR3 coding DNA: TGTGCCAGCAGCCCTGGTTGGTCTAGCGGGGGGAATGAGCAGTTCTTC.